The clone carrying this T cell receptor (beta chain) was observed a few times. CDR3 length equals 13 residues. Germline V CDR1 and CDR2: DFQATT, SNEGSKA (reference sequence). V lost 3 bases, J lost 4 bases, and 10 bases lay in between. This entry comes from a study of patients and donors after allogeneic stem cell transplantation. TCRdb called the RT-PCR reads again in MiXCR, with one record for every CDR3 protein. The table shows around 150,000 distinct CDR3 sequences, with about two fifths occurring only once. The material sequenced was blood, either unsorted or a sorted T cell fraction (not recorded which). V usage is TRBV20-1 and J usage is TRBJ2-1, with a weak D call TRBD2 (5 bases). The receptor was isolated from a human donor who was either an allogeneic HSCT recipient or a stem cell or donor lymphocyte infusion donor (not recorded which). It is not recorded whose cells these are; they may come from a transplant donor. DNA for the CDR3: TGCAGTGCTAGCCCCGGGAAATACAATGAGCAGTTCTTC. Its translation is CSASPGKYNEQFF.